Only a few counts were recorded for the clone carrying this T cell receptor beta chain. Antigen: not known. This specimen comes from a study of cytomegalovirus exposure and HLA in healthy donors. General observations from the study: Later genetic work tied a missense DCLRE1C variant to beta-chain V and J trimming.

Germline-derived CDR1 and CDR2 are KGHSH and LQKENI. With 5 bases clipped from V and 9 bases from J, the junction kept 7 bases outside the gene matches. CDR3 size: 15 residues. Primers included in the PCR were 60 Vbeta and 13 Jbeta primers. Authors' processing steps: The count from a later analysis was some 81 million unique TCR beta chains, some 12 million of them shared. The repertoire was sequenced with immunoSEQ multiplex PCR; TCRdb's copy has only in-frame clones and lacks some. V and J calls and clone size are as listed in that table; D and trimming were resolved from the DNA. The table has some 190,000 clones, around 80% seen once.

The gene calls are TRBV18 and TRBJ2-1; 13 nucleotides line up with TRBD2. The origin of this receptor is a man between 18 and 29 years old in good health and CMV-seronegative. Sequencing input: PBMCs. The CDR3 region has the DNA TGTGCCAGCTCATCCGGACTAGCGGGAGTATCTGAGCAGTTCTTC. Encoded protein: CASSSGLAGVSEQFF.